A selection of T cell receptor beta chains follows, all from one sample in a study of CD8+CD57+ T cells in acquired aplastic anemia. TCRdb reprocessed the reads with MiXCR, giving one entry per CDR3 protein. Seen here are over 150,000 distinct CDR3 sequences, about two thirds observed once, and the top ten hold approximately 48%. The sample taken for sequencing was sorted CD4+, CD8+, or CD8+CD57+ T cells (not recorded which) from PBMCs. The receptors here all came from a human donor with aplastic anemia. Each CDR3 is given with its conserved first and last residue. D genes are given only for firm matches. Clone size is not always given. Where it is, it says once, few, many or a class for expanded clones.

CDR3nt	CDR3aa	v_gene	abundance	d_gene	j_gene
TGTGCCACCAGCAGAGAGGTAGAGGATTCACCCCTCCACTTT	CATSREVEDSPLHF	TRBV15	-	-	TRBJ1-6
TGCAGTGCTACTACTTCCAATGAGCAGTTCTTC	CSATTSNEQFF	TRBV20-1	-	-	TRBJ2-1
TGCGCCAGCAGTGAGTCACCGGGGGGACCGCCAGATACGCAGTATTTT	CASSESPGGPPDTQYF	TRBV10-2	-	TRBD2	TRBJ2-3
TGTGCCAGTAGCTCTGACAGGGTCGCTGAAGCTTTCTTT	CASSSDRVAEAFF	TRBV19	-	TRBD1	TRBJ1-1
TGTGCCAGCAGCGCCCAGTTTGGCACAGATACGCAGTATTTT	CASSAQFGTDTQYF	TRBV7-2	-	-	TRBJ2-3
TGTGCCAGCAGTGAAGGCCTGGCCTACGAGCAGTACTTC	CASSEGLAYEQYF	TRBV14	few	-	TRBJ2-7
TGTGCCAGCACGGGGGACAGCTATGGCTACACCTTC	CASTGDSYGYTF	TRBV6-1	-	TRBD1	TRBJ1-2
TGTGCCATCAGTGGGGTGACAATGGTTGATGGGTCCTACGAGCAGTACTTC	CAISGVTMVDGSYEQYF	TRBV10-3	-	-	TRBJ2-7
TGTGCCATTCCGGGACAGGGAAAGAATGAGCAGTTCTTC	CAIPGQGKNEQFF	TRBV7-9	few	TRBD1	TRBJ2-1
TGCAGTGCTACTAGGACAGTGGCAGATACGCAGTATTTT	CSATRTVADTQYF	TRBV20-1	-	-	TRBJ2-3
TGTGCCAGCAGCTTATTAGCGGGGAACTACGAGCAGTACTTC	CASSLLAGNYEQYF	TRBV7-2	-	TRBD2	TRBJ2-7
TGTGCCAGCAGCCCCCGCAGGTTTGGAAACACCATATATTTT	CASSPRRFGNTIYF	TRBV7-6	-	-	TRBJ1-3
TGTGCCAGCGGAGCTGGACAGGAAGCCTACGAGCAGTACTTC	CASGAGQEAYEQYF	TRBV6-1	-	TRBD1	TRBJ2-7
TGTGCCAGCAGCTTAGAGAACCTGCCCGAGCAGTACTTC	CASSLENLPEQYF	TRBV7-9	-	-	TRBJ2-7
TGCAGCTTACGGACAGGGGGTAACACTGAAGCTTTCTTT	CSLRTGGNTEAFF	TRBV29-1	-	TRBD1	TRBJ1-1
TGTGCCACCAGCAGAGATTCCCTGGCGGGTGGGAACACTGAAGCTTTCTTT	CATSRDSLAGGNTEAFF	TRBV15	-	-	TRBJ1-1
TGCGCCAGCAGCTTAATAAGCGCCACCAATGAGCAGTTCTTC	CASSLISATNEQFF	TRBV5-1	-	-	TRBJ2-1
TGTGCCAGCAGCGTAGTAGGCATCCCTCAAGAGACCCAGTACTTC	CASSVVGIPQETQYF	TRBV9	-	-	TRBJ2-5
TGTGCCAGCAGTTTAGGCGGGGGGCGTGGAGAGACCCAGTACTTC	CASSLGGGRGETQYF	TRBV12-3/TRBV12-4	once	TRBD2	TRBJ2-5
TGTGCCATCTCCGGGACAGGGAACACCGGGGAGCTGTTTTTT	CAISGTGNTGELFF	TRBV10-3	-	TRBD1	TRBJ2-2
TGTGCCAGTAGTAGAGACGGAGCGGGGGGCCAAAAGACCCAGTACTTC	CASSRDGAGGQKTQYF	TRBV19	-	TRBD2	TRBJ2-5
TGTGCCAGCAGTCGGACAGAGTCCTACGAGCAGTACTTC	CASSRTESYEQYF	TRBV7-9	-	-	TRBJ2-7